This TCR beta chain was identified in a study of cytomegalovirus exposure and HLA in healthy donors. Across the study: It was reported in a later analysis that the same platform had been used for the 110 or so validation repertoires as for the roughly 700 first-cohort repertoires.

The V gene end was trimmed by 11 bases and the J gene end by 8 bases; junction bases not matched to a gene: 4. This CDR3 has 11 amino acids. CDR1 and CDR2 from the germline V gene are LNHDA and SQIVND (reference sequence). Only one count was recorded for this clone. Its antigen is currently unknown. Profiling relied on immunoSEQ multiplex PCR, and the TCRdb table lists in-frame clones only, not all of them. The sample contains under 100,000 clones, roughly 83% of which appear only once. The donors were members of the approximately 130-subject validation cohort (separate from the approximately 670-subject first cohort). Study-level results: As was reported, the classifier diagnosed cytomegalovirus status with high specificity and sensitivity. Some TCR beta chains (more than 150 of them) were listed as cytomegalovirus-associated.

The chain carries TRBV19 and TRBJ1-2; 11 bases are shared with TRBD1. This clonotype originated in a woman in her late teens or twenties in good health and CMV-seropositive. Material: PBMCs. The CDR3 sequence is CAGQGALGYTF. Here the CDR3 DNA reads TGTGCCGGACAGGGGGCACTCGGCTACACCTTC.